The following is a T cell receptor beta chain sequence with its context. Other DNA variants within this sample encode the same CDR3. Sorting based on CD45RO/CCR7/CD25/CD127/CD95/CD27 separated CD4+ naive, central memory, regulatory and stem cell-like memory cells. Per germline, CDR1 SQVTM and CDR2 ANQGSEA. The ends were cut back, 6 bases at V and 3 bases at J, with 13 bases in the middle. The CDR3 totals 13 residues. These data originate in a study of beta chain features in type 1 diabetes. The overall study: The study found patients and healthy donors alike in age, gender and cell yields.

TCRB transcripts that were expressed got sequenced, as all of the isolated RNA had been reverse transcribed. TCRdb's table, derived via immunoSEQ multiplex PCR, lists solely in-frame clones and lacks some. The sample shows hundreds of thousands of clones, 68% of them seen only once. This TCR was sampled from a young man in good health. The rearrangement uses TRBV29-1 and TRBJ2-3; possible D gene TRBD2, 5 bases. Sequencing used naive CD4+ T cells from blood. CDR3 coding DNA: TGCAGCGTGGGGAGAGGGTCTACAGATACGCAGTATTTT. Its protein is CSVGRGSTDTQYF.